This T cell receptor (beta chain) derives from a study of a mutant IDH1 vaccine in newly diagnosed glioma. Study-wide background: The therapy given earlier, which was standard therapy, consisted of radiotherapy, temozolomide, or both, and most of the patients received both.

V dropped 6 bases and J dropped 3; count of bases not matched to a gene: 7. The germline CDR1 and CDR2 sequences are MNHEY and SVGAGI. The CDR3 runs 15 residues. The assay was immunoSEQ multiplex PCR, and TCRdb's table has in-frame clones only and misses some. This table holds about 59,000 clones, 91% found once. Time point defined: baseline, week 1 (first vaccination visit). Treatment defined: pre-vaccination baseline after standard-of-care therapy. The astrocytomas were IDH1-mutant, ATRX-negative, and WHO grade 3 or 4. The source material was PBMCs, sampled from a glioma patient treated with radiotherapy, temozolomide or both. V and J are TRBV6-5 and TRBJ1-1, with 10 bases aligning to TRBD1. The origin of this receptor is a man in his fifties or sixties with glioma. CDR3 sequence reads: CASSPGTGVDTEAFF. DNA of the CDR3: TGTGCCAGCAGCCCGGGGACAGGGGTGGACACTGAAGCTTTCTTT.